Reported below is one T cell receptor (beta chain). Its antigen is not yet known. Base qualities are not provided; no much larger clone lies one nucleotide away. TCRbeta CDR3 regions were amplified from genomic DNA using the immunoSEQ Assay, a bias-controlled multiplex PCR. Under the source paper's analysis protocol: Within the assay, amplification of reference gene primers was used to estimate how many nucleated cells each sample contained. Sequence reads were collapsed and filtered to measure the absolute abundance of every unique TCRbeta CDR3 rearrangement. For each sample, productive Simpson clonality was calculated as the square root of Simpson's diversity index across productive rearrangements. This is the immuneACCESS table as TCRdb keeps it, with only in-frame sequences that have V and J called. A part of the clones is gone; compared with another copy, unresolved V genes explain less than half, and the rest is unexplained. V and J calls and clone size are those listed in that table; D and trimming were worked out from the DNA. Here the sample has under 300,000 clones; around four fifths occur a single time. The top ten clonotypes cover over 5.5% of the sample.

This sample was included in a study of blood T cell repertoires in COVID-19 (dated by TCRdb to 2018 to 2021). About the study as a whole: The collaborator samples originated in the United States, Italy and Spain and spanned the acute and convalescent phases of COVID-19. The prospective study material was composed of cDNA or gDNA derived from T cells, B-cell-depleted T cells, or PBMCs. Deeply sampled blood TCRbeta repertoires from subjects exposed to, actively infected with, or recovered from COVID-19 were included in the dataset. The repertoires were released in a freely available public database meant as a resource for research on the immune response to SARS-CoV-2. Samples were obtained from the ongoing ImmuneRACE study (first 160 participants) and from 1,254 subjects provided by 6 global collaborators. A de-identified subject ID, COVID-19 status, age in years and sex were almost always included in the sample metadata. Where available, HLA class I and class II types were taken from metadata supplied by the sample provider and were not determined by assay-based typing. Findings and caveats that apply to the study as a whole: The amount of clinical and demographic metadata varied by source and participant and was provided uncurated.

Whole blood was collected in K2EDTA tubes by collaborating institutions according to the institutions' own protocols. For TCRbeta analysis, collaborator samples were shipped as frozen whole blood, as isolated PBMCs, or as DNA extracted from either sample type. Looking up the germline V gene yields CDR1 ENHRY and CDR2 SYGVKD. V is cut by 6 bases and J by 0 bases, and the space between the germline ends is 8 bases. Measured from the cysteine to the phenylalanine, the CDR3 is 13 residues long. The read is trimmed to its CDR3 DNA, 39 bases read in frame from base 1. This clonotype was sampled from a woman aged 55-70 years with active or convalescent COVID-19. Sample: peripheral blood. In this chain, TRBV10-3 is recombined with TRBJ1-1; perhaps TRBD1 is the D gene, with 5 bases matching. The bases are TGTGCCATCAGCGGGGGAATGAACACTGAAGCTTTCTTT. Translated, it reads CAISGGMNTEAFF.